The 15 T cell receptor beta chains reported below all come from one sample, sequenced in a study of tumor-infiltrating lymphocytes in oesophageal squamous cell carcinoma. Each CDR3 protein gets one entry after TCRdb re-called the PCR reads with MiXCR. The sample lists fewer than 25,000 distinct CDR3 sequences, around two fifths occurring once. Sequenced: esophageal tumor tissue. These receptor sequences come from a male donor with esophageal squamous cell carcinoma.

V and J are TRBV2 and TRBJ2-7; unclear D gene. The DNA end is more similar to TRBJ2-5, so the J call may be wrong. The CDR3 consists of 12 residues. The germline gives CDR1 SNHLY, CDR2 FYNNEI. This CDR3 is CASSGEKETQYF. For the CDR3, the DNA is TGTGCCAGCAGTGGGGAAAAAGAGACCCAGTACTTC.

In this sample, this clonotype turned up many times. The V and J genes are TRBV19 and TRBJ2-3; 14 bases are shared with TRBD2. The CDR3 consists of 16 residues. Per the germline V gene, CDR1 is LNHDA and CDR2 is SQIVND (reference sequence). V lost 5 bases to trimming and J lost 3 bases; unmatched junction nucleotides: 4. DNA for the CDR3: TGTGCCAGTAGTTCTCGGACTAGCGGGGGGACAGATACGCAGTATTTT. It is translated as CASSSRTSGGTDTQYF.

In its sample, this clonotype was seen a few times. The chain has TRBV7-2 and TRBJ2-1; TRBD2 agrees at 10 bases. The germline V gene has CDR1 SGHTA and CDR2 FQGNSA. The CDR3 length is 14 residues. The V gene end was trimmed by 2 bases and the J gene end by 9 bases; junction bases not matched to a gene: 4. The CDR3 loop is CASSLLAGVGEQFF. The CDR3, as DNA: TGTGCCAGCAGCTTACTAGCGGGAGTGGGTGAGCAGTTCTTC.

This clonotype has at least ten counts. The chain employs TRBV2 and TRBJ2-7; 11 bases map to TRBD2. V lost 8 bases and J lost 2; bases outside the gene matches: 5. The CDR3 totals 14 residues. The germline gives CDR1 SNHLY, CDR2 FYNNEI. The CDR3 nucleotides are TGTGCCAGCCTTTGGACTAGCGGGCCCTACGAGCAGTACTTC. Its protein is CASLWTSGPYEQYF.

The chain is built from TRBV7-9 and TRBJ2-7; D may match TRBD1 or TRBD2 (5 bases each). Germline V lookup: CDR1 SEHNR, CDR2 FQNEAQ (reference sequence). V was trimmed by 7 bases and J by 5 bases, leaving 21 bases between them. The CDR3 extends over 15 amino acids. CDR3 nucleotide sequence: TGTGCCAGCAAGCGGTCAGGGTCGAGGGTTGACGAGCAGTACTTC. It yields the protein CASKRSGSRVDEQYF.

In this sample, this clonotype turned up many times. This chain's CDR3 is CASSLAGGPYEQYF. CDR3 sequence (DNA): TGCGCCAGCAGTCTAGCGGGAGGGCCTTACGAGCAGTACTTC. The V and J genes are TRBV10-2 and TRBJ2-1, with TRBD2 matching 12 bases. The J call may be wrong; the DNA end is better matched by TRBJ2-7. This CDR3 spans 14 amino acids. The germline V gene encodes CDR1 WSHSY and CDR2 SAAADI.

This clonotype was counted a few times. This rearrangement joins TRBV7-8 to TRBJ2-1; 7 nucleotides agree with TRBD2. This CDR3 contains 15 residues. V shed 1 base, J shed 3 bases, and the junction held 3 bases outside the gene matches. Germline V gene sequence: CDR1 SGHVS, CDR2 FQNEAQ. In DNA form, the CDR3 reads TGTGCCAGCAGCTTAGTCGGGACTAACTACAATGAGCAGTTCTTC. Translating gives CASSLVGTNYNEQFF.

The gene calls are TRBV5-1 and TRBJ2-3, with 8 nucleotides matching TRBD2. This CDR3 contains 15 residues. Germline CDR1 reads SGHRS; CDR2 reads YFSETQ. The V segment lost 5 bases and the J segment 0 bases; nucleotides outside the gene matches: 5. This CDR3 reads CASSRTSFSTDTQYF. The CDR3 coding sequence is TGCGCCAGCAGTCGGACTAGCTTTAGCACAGATACGCAGTATTTT.

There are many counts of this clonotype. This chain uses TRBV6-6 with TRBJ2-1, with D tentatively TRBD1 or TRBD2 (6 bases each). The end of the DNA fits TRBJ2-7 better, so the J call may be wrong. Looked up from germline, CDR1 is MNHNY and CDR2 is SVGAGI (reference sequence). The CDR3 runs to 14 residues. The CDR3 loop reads CASSYQAGGGEQYF. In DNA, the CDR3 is TGTGCCAGCAGTTACCAGGCAGGAGGGGGCGAGCAGTACTTC.

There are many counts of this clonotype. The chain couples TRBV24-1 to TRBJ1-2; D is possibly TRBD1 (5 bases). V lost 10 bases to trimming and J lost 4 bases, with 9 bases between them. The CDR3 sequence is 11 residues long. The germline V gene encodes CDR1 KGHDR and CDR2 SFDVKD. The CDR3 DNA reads TGTGCCACTTCCGACAGCTATGGCTACACCTTC. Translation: CATSDSYGYTF.

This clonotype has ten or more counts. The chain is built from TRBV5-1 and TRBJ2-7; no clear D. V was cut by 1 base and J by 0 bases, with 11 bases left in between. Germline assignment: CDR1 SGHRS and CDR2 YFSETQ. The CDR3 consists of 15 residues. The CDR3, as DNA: TGCGCCAGCAGCTTGATCGGGTCCAGCTCCTACGAGCAGTACTTC. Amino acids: CASSLIGSSSYEQYF.

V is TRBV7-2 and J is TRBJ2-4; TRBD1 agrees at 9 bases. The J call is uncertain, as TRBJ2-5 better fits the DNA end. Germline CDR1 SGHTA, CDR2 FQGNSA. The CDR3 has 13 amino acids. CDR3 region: CASSFTGGKTQYF. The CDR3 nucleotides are TGTGCCAGCAGCTTTACAGGGGGCAAGACCCAGTACTTC.

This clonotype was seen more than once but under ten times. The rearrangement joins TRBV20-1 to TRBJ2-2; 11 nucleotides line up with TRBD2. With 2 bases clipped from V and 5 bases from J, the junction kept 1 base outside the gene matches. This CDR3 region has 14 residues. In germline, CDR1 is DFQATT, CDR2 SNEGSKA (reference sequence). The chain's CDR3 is CSARLAGGTGELFF. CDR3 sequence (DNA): TGCAGTGCTAGACTAGCGGGAGGAACCGGGGAGCTGTTTTTT.

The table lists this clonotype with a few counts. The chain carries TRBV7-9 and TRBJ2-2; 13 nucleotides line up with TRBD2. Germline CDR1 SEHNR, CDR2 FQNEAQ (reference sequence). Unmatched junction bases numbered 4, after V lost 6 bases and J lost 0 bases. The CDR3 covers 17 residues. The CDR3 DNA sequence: TGTGCCAGCAGACCTACTAGCGGGGGGGCGAACACCGGGGAGCTGTTTTTT. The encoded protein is CASRPTSGGANTGELFF.

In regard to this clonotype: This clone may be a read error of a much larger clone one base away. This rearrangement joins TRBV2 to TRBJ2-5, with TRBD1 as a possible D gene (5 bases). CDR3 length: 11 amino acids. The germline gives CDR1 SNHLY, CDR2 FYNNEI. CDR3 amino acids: CASMGQEIQYF. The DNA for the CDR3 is TGTGCCAGCATGGGGCAAGAGATCCAGTACTTC.